The 9 T cell receptor beta chains below all came from one sample that was sequenced in a study of a mutant IDH1 vaccine in newly diagnosed glioma. The time point here: baseline, week 1 (first vaccination visit). The treatment here: pre-vaccination baseline after standard-of-care therapy. Assay: immunoSEQ multiplex PCR; the TCRdb copy retains only in-frame clones and omits some. The table includes around 26,000 clones, 93% detected once. This sample comprised PBMCs, obtained from a glioma patient treated with radiotherapy, temozolomide or both. All receptors come from a man aged 40-50 years with glioma.

V gene TRBV29-1 combines with J gene TRBJ2-7, with D possibly being TRBD2 (5 bases). CDR3 length equals 18 residues. Trimming removed 4 bases from V and 0 bases from J, with 25 bases in between. From germline, CDR1 is SQVTM and CDR2 ANQGSEA. In DNA, the CDR3 is TGCAGCGTTGGCCCTAGCCACAGTGACCCTGGAAGCTCCTACGAGCAGTACTTC. Amino acid sequence: CSVGPSHSDPGSSYEQYF.

The gene calls are TRBV11-2 and TRBJ2-3, with 8 bases identical to TRBD1. The V gene end was trimmed by 3 bases and the J gene end by 2 bases; junction bases not matched to a gene: 4. CDR1 SGHAT and CDR2 FQNNGV come from the germline V gene. The CDR3 totals 15 residues. As DNA, the CDR3 is TGTGCCAGCAGCTTTACAGGGGGTTACACAGATACGCAGTATTTT. It translates to CASSFTGGYTDTQYF.

This clone has just a few counts. The J gene is TRBJ1-2, the V gene TRBV6-1; D is possibly TRBD1 (6 bases). The germline gives CDR1 MNHNS, CDR2 SASEGT. Trimming shortened V by 1 base and J by 4 bases, and 13 bases separated the two germline ends. The CDR3 spans 15 residues. For the CDR3, the DNA is TGTGCCAGCAGTGAAGGGGGAGCAGGGGTCTATGGCTACACCTTC. This gives the protein CASSEGGAGVYGYTF.

The genes are TRBV2 and TRBJ2-7; TRBD2 aligns across 7 bases. After removal of 9 bases from V and 2 bases from J, the junction contained 10 bases not matched to a gene. The V gene's germline CDR1 is SNHLY and CDR2 FYNNEI. This CDR3 is 14 amino acids long. The CDR3 loop is CARASGTTPYEQYF. In nucleotides, the CDR3 is TGTGCCAGGGCTAGCGGCACAACCCCCTACGAGCAGTACTTC.

This clone showed up just once. The rearrangement uses TRBV9 and TRBJ1-2, with D maybe TRBD1 (5 bases). Germline V CDR1 and CDR2: SGDLS, YYNGEE. The germline V and J ends were trimmed by 3 bases and 4 bases, with 16 bases remaining between them. CDR3 length equals 15 residues. The CDR3 DNA reads TGTGCCAGCAGCGGGTACCAGGGATCGGGCTATGGCTACACCTTC. It codes for CASSGYQGSGYGYTF.

This clone was recorded once. The rearrangement uses TRBV6-1 and TRBJ1-4, with a possible D match to TRBD1 (6 bases). The germline V and J ends were trimmed by 4 bases and 3 bases, with 12 bases remaining between them. Germline V CDR1 and CDR2: MNHNS, SASEGT. The CDR3 has 15 residues. CDR3 bases: TGTGCCAGCAGTGTGAACAGGGTACCTAATGAAAAACTGTTTTTT. Translated, it gives CASSVNRVPNEKLFF.

The genes are TRBV5-6 and TRBJ1-1; D may be TRBD1 (6 bases). CDR3 size: 16 residues. The V gene lost 1 base and the J gene lost 3 bases, with 16 bases spanning the gap. Per the germline V gene, CDR1 is SGHDT and CDR2 is YYEEEE. CDR3 nucleotide sequence: TGTGCCAGCAGCTTGTGGGGGGCACCGTCCTACACTGAAGCTTTCTTT. This translates into CASSLWGAPSYTEAFF.

This chain uses TRBV5-4 with TRBJ2-1; D not resolved. Trimming left V 4 bases short and J 8 bases short, with 7 bases between. Germline V gene sequence: CDR1 SGHNT, CDR2 YYREEE (reference sequence). This CDR3 comprises 11 residues. Here the CDR3 DNA reads TGTGCCAGCAGCGAAGCAGATGAGCAGTTCTTC. Protein sequence: CASSEADEQFF. Looking up the rest from reference TRBV5-4 and TRBJ2-1 gives the full variable domain: ETGVTQSPTHLIKTRGQQVTLRCSSQSGHNTVSWYQQALGQGPQFIFQYYREEENGRGNFPPRFSGLQFPNYSSELNVNALELDDSALYLCASSEADEQFFGPGTRLTVL.

This chain connects TRBV27 to TRBJ1-6; possibly TRBD1 for D (5 bases). Germline CDR1 is MNHEY and CDR2 is SMNVEV (reference sequence). CDR3 length: 16 residues. Trimming pared 5 bases from V and 7 bases from J, leaving 18 bases between. As DNA, the CDR3 is TGTGCCAGCAGTCTAGGGGAGGGTTGGGCAAATTCACCCCTCCACTTT. The encoded protein is CASSLGEGWANSPLHF.